This TCR beta chain was profiled in a study of blood T cell repertoires in COVID-19. The CDR3 covers 15 residues. Looked up from germline, CDR1 is SNHLY and CDR2 is FYNNEI. Trimming shortened V by 5 bases and J by 12 bases, and 25 bases separated the two germline ends. In terms of age and location, participants ranged from about 18 to 89 years and lived in about two dozen US areas. Which cohort a participant joined came from the clinical history participants gave. As originally analysed: Quantification of nucleated cells was approximated via reference gene primer amplification. Data came from immunoSEQ multiplex PCR; TCRdb stores just in-frame clones and leaves some out. Clonal size and the V and J genes are those of that table, whereas D and trimming came from the DNA. The sample holds 300,000 to 500,000 clones, approximately 85% seen once.

Sequencing was performed on PBMCs or T cells enriched from blood (not recorded which). The chain uses TRBV2 and TRBJ1-2; D call uncertain. The sequence was collected from a woman in her thirties or forties with acute COVID-19. CDR3 region: CASSQLEAGGSAHTF. The CDR3 bases are TGTGCCAGCAGTCAGCTGGAGGCGGGTGGGTCAGCCCACACCTTC.